The source of this T cell receptor (beta chain) is a study of blood T cell repertoires in COVID-19. Looking at the study overall: Sites in the United States, Italy and Spain provided acute and convalescent COVID-19 samples.

Germline CDR1 LGHDT, CDR2 YNNKEL (reference sequence). There are 13 residues in the CDR3. V lost 8 bases and J 1 base, leaving 12 bases between the germline ends. Sequenced by immunoSEQ multiplex PCR; TCRdb stores in-frame clones only, minus some. Of hundreds of thousands of clones in the sample, around 87% were seen once. Material for sequencing was peripheral blood. The chain uses TRBV3-1 (or the pseudogene TRBV3-2) and TRBJ2-7, with D perhaps TRBD1 (5 bases). This receptor was taken from a woman aged 45-59 years who had recovered from COVID-19. The CDR3 sequence: CASQGIISYEQYF. CDR3 nucleotides: TGTGCCAGCCAGGGAATTATATCCTACGAGCAGTACTTC.